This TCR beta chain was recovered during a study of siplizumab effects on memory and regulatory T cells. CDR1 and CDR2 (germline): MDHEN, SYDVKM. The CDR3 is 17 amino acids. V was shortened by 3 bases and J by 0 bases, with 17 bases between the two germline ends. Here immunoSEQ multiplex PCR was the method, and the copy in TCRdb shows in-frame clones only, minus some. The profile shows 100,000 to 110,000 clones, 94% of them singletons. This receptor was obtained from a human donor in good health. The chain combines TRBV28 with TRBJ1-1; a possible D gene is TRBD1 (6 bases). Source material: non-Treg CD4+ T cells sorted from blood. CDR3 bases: TGTGCCAGCAGTTTGGGGGGGGCGACAGGACTGAACACTGAAGCTTTCTTT. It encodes CASSLGGATGLNTEAFF.